This T cell receptor (beta chain) was sequenced during a study of siplizumab effects on memory and regulatory T cells. CDR3 length: 12 amino acids. Germline V gene sequence: CDR1 SGHAT, CDR2 FQNNGV. V lost 8 bases, J lost 4 bases, and 11 bases lay in between. For this clone: Its matching antigen is unknown.

Per-sample assaying covered 85,000 to 100,000 TCR templates. Profiled with immunoSEQ multiplex PCR; TCRdb holds only in-frame clones, not every one. The sample has about 62,000 clones; 70% to 80% are singletons. Study-wide results and caveats: In the presence of siplizumab, alloreactive sequences traceable to unstimulated CD4+ memory cells were significantly reduced. Apparently key alloresponse contributors, naive T cells also seemed more diverse than memory cells.

This sequence was found in a human donor in good health. V and J are TRBV11-2 and TRBJ2-5; maybe TRBD2 (5 bases). Sequencing was performed on memory CD4+ T cells sorted from blood. CDR3 region: CASGTGLETQYF. The CDR3 coding sequence is TGTGCCAGCGGCACGGGGTTAGAGACCCAGTACTTC.